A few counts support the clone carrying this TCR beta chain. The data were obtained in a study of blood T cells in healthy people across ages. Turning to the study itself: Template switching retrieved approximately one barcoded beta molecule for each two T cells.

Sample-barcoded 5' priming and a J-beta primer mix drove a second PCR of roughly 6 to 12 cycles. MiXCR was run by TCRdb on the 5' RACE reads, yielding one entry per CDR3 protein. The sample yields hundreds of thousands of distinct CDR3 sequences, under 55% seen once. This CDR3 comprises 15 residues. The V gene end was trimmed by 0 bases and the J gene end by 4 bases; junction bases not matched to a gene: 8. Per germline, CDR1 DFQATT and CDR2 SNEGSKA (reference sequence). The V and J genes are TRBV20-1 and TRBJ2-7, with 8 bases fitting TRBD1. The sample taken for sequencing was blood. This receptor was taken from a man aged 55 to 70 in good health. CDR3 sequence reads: CSARDRAGGRYEQYF. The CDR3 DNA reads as TGCAGTGCTAGAGATAGGGCAGGGGGCCGGTACGAGCAGTACTTC.